These T cell receptor beta chains were read from a single sample in a study of PD-L1 blockade in urothelial cancer. Repertoires were generated with immunoSEQ multiplex PCR, while TCRdb's copy carries only in-frame clones and drops some. The sample has tens of thousands of clones; 84% are singletons. This sample comprised PBMCs, obtained around atezolizumab (anti-PD-L1) treatment. These receptors originate from a man aged 50-60 years with urothelial cancer. Both conserved end residues are part of each CDR3. D genes are given only for firm matches. Size is stated for part of the rows, as once, few or many counts, or as a class when the clone is expanded.

>.|TRBD1|15|TRBV28|TRBJ2-3
CASSSLDRGTDTQYF
TGTGCCAGCAGTTCTCTGGACAGGGGCACAGATACGCAGTATTTT
>.|.|14|TRBV10-3|TRBJ2-7
CAAGPQGDTYEQYF
TGTGCCGCCGGCCCCCAGGGCGATACCTACGAGCAGTACTTC
>.|TRBD2|16|TRBV9|TRBJ2-2
CASSLGLALNTGELFF
TGTGCCAGCAGCCTTGGACTAGCGCTGAACACCGGGGAGCTGTTTTTT
>.|.|15|TRBV18|TRBJ2-7
CASSPLNRPTYEQYF
TGTGCCAGCTCACCACTAAACAGGCCAACCTACGAGCAGTACTTC
>.|.|15|TRBV5-1|TRBJ2-2
CASREGTSNTGELFF
TGCGCCAGCCGCGAAGGGACATCGAACACCGGGGAGCTGTTTTTT
>.|.|15|TRBV6-1|TRBJ2-2
CASAWGGPNTGELFF
TGTGCCAGCGCTTGGGGGGGGCCGAACACCGGGGAGCTGTTTTTT
>.|TRBD1|15|TRBV28|TRBJ2-7
CASSTRTGTDYEQYF
TGTGCCAGCAGTACCCGGACAGGGACGGACTACGAGCAGTACTTC
>.|.|14|TRBV6-1|TRBJ2-2
CALHRVGFPGELFF
TGTGCCTTACACAGGGTGGGTTTTCCCGGGGAGCTGTTTTTT
>.|.|14|TRBV5-6|TRBJ2-4
CASSLPGTKNIQYF
TGTGCCAGCAGCTTACCGGGTACCAAAAACATTCAGTACTTC
>.|.|15|TRBV7-8|TRBJ2-3
CASRGGRGAGDTQYF
TGTGCCAGCAGAGGAGGGAGAGGGGCGGGGGATACGCAGTATTTT
>.|TRBD2|17|TRBV19|TRBJ2-1
CASSIGGRGNTYNEQFF
TGTGCCAGTAGTATAGGGGGGAGGGGCAATACCTACAATGAGCAGTTCTTC
>once|TRBD1|12|TRBV6-1|TRBJ1-2
CASNEGTGIYTF
TGTGCCAGCAATGAAGGGACAGGGATCTACACCTTC
>few|.|14|TRBV18|TRBJ2-7
CASSPRSGKEKQYF
TGTGCCAGCTCACCACGGTCAGGGAAGGAGAAGCAGTACTTC
>.|.|13|TRBV29-1|TRBJ1-2
CSVVRTDVGGYTF
TGCAGCGTTGTCCGGACAGACGTCGGGGGCTACACCTTC
>.|.|14|TRBV7-2|TRBJ2-7
CASCALPSSYEQYF
TGTGCCAGCTGCGCCCTTCCGAGCTCCTACGAGCAGTACTTC
>.|TRBD1|15|TRBV10-1|TRBJ2-5
CASSESGQGLETQYF
TGCGCCAGCAGTGAGTCGGGACAGGGTTTGGAGACCCAGTACTTC
>.|TRBD1|13|TRBV19|TRBJ1-5
CASSGTGNQPQHF
TGTGCCAGTAGTGGGACAGGAAATCAGCCCCAGCATTTT
>.|TRBD1|16|TRBV7-2|TRBJ1-3
CASSLDPGGRGNTIYF
TGTGCCAGCAGCTTAGATCCAGGGGGCCGTGGAAACACCATATATTTT
>once|TRBD2|16|TRBV10-3|TRBJ2-3
CAISGSRGGVTDTQYF
TGTGCCATCAGTGGATCGCGGGGGGGAGTCACAGATACGCAGTATTTT
>.|.|11|TRBV7-9|TRBJ2-5
CAIPERETQYF
TGTGCCATCCCAGAGAGGGAGACCCAGTACTTC
>.|.|14|TRBV5-4|TRBJ2-1
CASSLAGALSEQFF
TGTGCCAGCAGCTTGGCAGGGGCGTTAAGTGAGCAGTTCTTC
>.|.|13|TRBV10-3|TRBJ1-1
CAISELGNTEAFF
TGTGCCATCAGCGAGCTCGGGAACACTGAAGCTTTCTTT
>.|.|14|TRBV4-1|TRBJ2-3
CASSQASGTDTQYF
TGCGCCAGCAGCCAAGCGTCGGGCACAGATACGCAGTATTTT
>.|.|12|TRBV5-1|TRBJ2-1
CASSLPGNEQFF
TGCGCCAGCAGCTTACCAGGGAATGAGCAGTTCTTC
>few|TRBD1|15|TRBV9|TRBJ1-5
CASSTGQGGNQPQHF
TGTGCCAGCAGCACAGGACAGGGAGGCAATCAGCCCCAGCATTTT
>.|TRBD1|17|TRBV28|TRBJ2-3
CASRTGTGSLLTDTQYF
TGTGCCAGCAGGACCGGGACAGGTTCCCTTTTGACAGATACGCAGTATTTT
>.|.|16|TRBV7-2|TRBJ2-1
CASSLGTSSYYNEQFF
TGTGCCAGCAGCTTAGGCACTAGCAGCTACTACAATGAGCAGTTCTTC
>.|TRBD2|16|TRBV7-2|TRBJ2-3
CASSTPGRGGTDTQYF
TGTGCCAGCAGCACCCCCGGGAGGGGAGGCACAGATACGCAGTATTTT
>.|.|14|TRBV25-1|TRBJ1-2
CASSSLGHNYGYTF
TGTGCCAGCAGTTCCCTCGGACATAACTATGGCTACACCTTC
>.|.|17|TRBV7-9|TRBJ2-5
CASSSGVRAPYQETQYF
TGTGCCAGCAGTTCGGGGGTCCGGGCTCCGTACCAAGAGACCCAGTACTTC